Below are 21 T cell receptor beta chains sequenced from a single sample in a study of T cells in Graves' hyperthyroidism and ophthalmopathy. Authors of the study amplified TCR beta CDR3 regions from RNA transcripts. The TCR CDR3 first-round RT-PCR relied on the HTBI primer set. TCRdb re-derived calls from the multiplex PCR reads in MiXCR, one entry per CDR3 protein. This table holds around 600,000 distinct CDR3 sequences, 12% to 15% found once. The source material was blood. The receptors stem from a woman between 18 and 29 years old with Graves' ophthalmopathy.

This clonotype was observed a few times. The J gene is TRBJ1-2, the V gene TRBV6-1; 9 nucleotides agree with TRBD1. Germline values: CDR1 MNHNS, CDR2 SASEGT. This CDR3 comprises 14 residues. With 8 bases clipped from V and 9 bases from J, the junction kept 13 bases outside the gene matches. CDR3 in amino acids: CASEIQGAPGSYTF. CDR3 in DNA: TGTGCCAGCGAAATACAGGGGGCTCCAGGGAGCTACACCTTC.

This clonotype was detected ten times or more. The genes are TRBV27 and TRBJ1-2; D remains unclear. Trimming removed 0 bases from V and 4 bases from J, with 9 bases in between. Germline V lookup: CDR1 MNHEY, CDR2 SMNVEV (reference sequence). The CDR3 is made up of 14 amino acids. The CDR3 nucleotides are TGTGCCAGCAGTTTATCCGTTGGCCCCTATGGCTACACCTTC. It translates to CASSLSVGPYGYTF.

This clonotype occurred many times. The chain employs TRBV7-8 and TRBJ2-3, with 12 nucleotides matching TRBD2. The trim removed 8 bases at V and 5 bases at J, leaving 11 bases unmatched. The germline gives CDR1 SGHVS, CDR2 FQNEAQ. This CDR3 has 16 amino acids. CDR3 coding DNA: TGTGCCAGCCGATCCGGGCTAGCGGGAGGGCAAGATACGCAGTATTTT. It yields the protein CASRSGLAGGQDTQYF.

This clonotype was observed many times. The chain recombines TRBV27 with TRBJ1-2; D uncertain. V dropped 8 bases and J dropped 4 bases, with 14 bases sitting between them. Germline V gives CDR1 MNHEY, CDR2 SMNVEV (reference sequence). This CDR3 comprises 13 residues. The CDR3 reads CASGGTWSYGYTF. Here the CDR3 DNA reads TGTGCCAGCGGTGGTACGTGGTCCTATGGCTACACCTTC.

Many counts were recorded for this clonotype. V gene TRBV19 combines with J gene TRBJ1-2; a possible D gene is TRBD1 (5 bases). CDR1 is LNHDA and CDR2 is SQIVND in the germline V gene (reference sequence). The ends were cut back, 7 bases at V and 1 base at J, with 10 bases in the middle. CDR3 length equals 13 residues. DNA for the CDR3: TGTGCCAGTACCGAGACAGTTAACTATGGCTACACCTTC. Translation: CASTETVNYGYTF.

This clonotype was picked up many times. The chain has TRBV28 and TRBJ2-5; the match to TRBD2 covers 9 bases. With 6 bases clipped from V and 2 bases from J, the junction kept 13 bases outside the gene matches. The germline gives CDR1 MDHEN, CDR2 SYDVKM. CDR3 length: 17 residues. The CDR3 loop reads CASSLGRLAETQETQYF. DNA for the CDR3: TGTGCCAGCAGCCTTGGGAGACTAGCGGAAACTCAAGAGACCCAGTACTTC.

This clonotype was counted a few times. This chain links TRBV5-5 with TRBJ2-7; D is perhaps TRBD1 (6 bases). Between the trimmed V and J ends, which lost 1 base and 1 base, there was a span of 9 bases. CDR1 is SGHKS and CDR2 is YYEKEE in the germline V gene (reference sequence). The CDR3 is made up of 14 amino acids. The CDR3 region has the DNA TGTGCCAGCAGCTTGCAGGGACAATCCTACGAGCAGTACTTC. Translating it yields CASSLQGQSYEQYF. Looking up the rest from reference TRBV5-5 and TRBJ2-7 gives the full variable domain: DAGVTQSPTHLIKTRGQQVTLRCSPISGHKSVSWYQQVLGQGPQFIFQYYEKEERGRGNFPDRFSARQFPNYSSELNVNALLLGDSALYLCASSLQGQSYEQYFGPGTRLTVT.

Ten or more counts support this clonotype. V usage is TRBV28 and J usage is TRBJ1-6; D is perhaps TRBD1 (5 bases). The V gene's germline CDR1 is MDHEN and CDR2 SYDVKM. This CDR3 region has 16 residues. Trimming took off 4 bases at V and 14 bases at J, with 24 bases between the two ends. The CDR3 protein is CASSSPPGPLGASLHF. As DNA, the CDR3 is TGTGCCAGCAGTTCACCTCCGGGACCGTTGGGTGCGTCCCTCCACTTT.

The V gene is TRBV7-6, the J gene TRBJ2-2; possibly TRBD1 or TRBD2 for D (5 bases each). V lost 4 bases to trimming and J lost 12 bases, with 12 bases between them. Germline CDR1 is SGHVS and CDR2 is FNYEAQ. This CDR3 is built from 12 residues. The CDR3 is CASSSRRGQLFF. The CDR3 DNA reads as TGTGCCAGCAGCTCCCGCCGGGGACAGCTGTTTTTT.

A few counts support this clonotype. The chain has TRBV20-1 and TRBJ1-1, with TRBD1 as a possible D gene (5 bases). Germline lookup yields CDR1 DFQATT and CDR2 SNEGSKA (reference sequence). The CDR3 spans 14 residues. Trimming stripped 3 bases from V and 4 bases from J, with 15 bases between. Here the CDR3 DNA reads TGCAGTGCTAGGGGTTGGGGGGAAGCCACTGAAGCTTTCTTT. It yields the protein CSARGWGEATEAFF.

The chain joins TRBV6-5 to TRBJ2-2; the D gene is possibly TRBD1 (5 bases). V was trimmed by 2 bases and J by 6 bases, leaving 13 bases between them. Looked up from germline, CDR1 is MNHEY and CDR2 is SVGAGI. The length of the CDR3 is 15 residues. CDR3 amino acids: CASSYAGKIAGELFF. CDR3 coding DNA: TGTGCCAGCAGTTACGCAGGGAAAATCGCCGGGGAGCTGTTTTTT.

This clonotype has ten or more counts. The CDR3 region is CASGLAILAGGVNEQFF. The DNA for the CDR3 is TGTGCTAGTGGTTTGGCCATCCTAGCGGGAGGAGTTAATGAGCAGTTCTTC. V and J are TRBV12-5 and TRBJ2-1; 11 nucleotides agree with TRBD2. The CDR3 length is 17 residues. Germline trimming cut 1 base from V and 7 bases from J; bases unmatched to any gene: 9. In germline, CDR1 is LGHNT, CDR2 FRNRAP. The full variable domain, in which reference TRBV12-5 and TRBJ2-1 provide the parts outside the CDR3, is DARVTQTPRHKVTEMGQEVTMRCQPILGHNTVFWYRQTMMQGLELLAYFRNRAPLDDSGMPKDRFSAEMPDATLATLKIQPSEPRDSAVYFCASGLAILAGGVNEQFFGPGTRLTVL.

The chain recombines TRBV2 with TRBJ2-5; D unclear. The CDR3 length is 14 residues. Per germline, CDR1 SNHLY and CDR2 FYNNEI. With 2 bases removed from V and 5 bases from J, the gap between germline ends came to 12 bases. This CDR3 reads CASSEPGMGETQYF. Written as DNA, the CDR3 is TGTGCCAGCAGTGAACCGGGTATGGGCGAGACCCAGTACTTC.

This chain links TRBV30 with TRBJ2-7; 9 bases fit TRBD1. The CDR3 has 15 residues. Germline V gives CDR1 GTSNPN, CDR2 SVGIG (reference sequence). V trimming: 2 bases; J trimming: 3 bases; junction bases outside the gene matches: 8. The CDR3: CAWSPGTGNFYEQYF. The CDR3 region has the DNA TGTGCCTGGAGTCCCGGGACAGGGAATTTCTACGAGCAGTACTTC. The full variable domain, rest sourced from reference TRBV30 and TRBJ2-7, is SQTIHQWPATLVQPVGSPLSLECTVEGTSNPNLYWYRQAAGRGLQLLFYSVGIGQISSEVPQNLSASRPQDRQFILSSKKLLLSDSGFYLCAWSPGTGNFYEQYFGPGTRLTVT.

Only a few counts were recorded for this clonotype. This chain uses TRBV10-3 with TRBJ2-3; 10 bases agree with TRBD2. This CDR3 spans 21 amino acids. The junction had 21 bases not matched to a gene; V was cut back by 3 bases and J by 3 bases. Germline loops: CDR1 ENHRY, CDR2 SYGVKD. CDR3 coding DNA: TGTGCCATCAGTGAACCGCCAATAGGACTAGCGGATCGACGGGGTACAGATACGCAGTATTTT. Translated, it gives CAISEPPIGLADRRGTDTQYF.

This clonotype appeared many times. This rearrangement joins TRBV20-1 to TRBJ2-1; 9 bases align to TRBD2. The CDR3 loop spans 14 amino acids. V shed 1 base and J 7 bases; nucleotides not matched to a gene: 5. The germline V gene encodes CDR1 DFQATT and CDR2 SNEGSKA (reference sequence). The CDR3 here is CSARGRLAVNEQFF. CDR3 DNA: TGCAGTGCTAGAGGGCGACTAGCGGTAAATGAGCAGTTCTTC.

At least ten counts were recorded for this clonotype. The chain couples TRBV2 to TRBJ1-3; TRBD1 is a possible D gene (5 bases). The germline CDR1 and CDR2 sequences are SNHLY and FYNNEI. CDR3 size: 14 residues. V dropped 6 bases and J dropped 9 bases, with 18 bases sitting between them. CDR3 sequence: CASSGTASGGTIYF. CDR3 nucleotide sequence: TGTGCCAGCAGCGGGACGGCATCAGGAGGCACCATATATTTT.

This clonotype was recorded many times. This chain joins TRBV30 and TRBJ1-1; D is uncertain. This CDR3 comprises 13 residues. Trimming removed 6 bases from V and 1 base from J, with 12 bases in between. From germline, CDR1 is GTSNPN and CDR2 SVGIG (reference sequence). The CDR3 DNA reads as TGTGCCTGTTTCAGGTCGGCGAACACTGAAGCTTTCTTT. It yields the protein CACFRSANTEAFF.

This clonotype was detected many times. The chain is built from TRBV27 and TRBJ2-1; 13 bases are shared with TRBD2. J was trimmed by 6 bases and V by 6 bases; bases with no gene match: 11. The germline gives CDR1 MNHEY, CDR2 SMNVEV (reference sequence). CDR3 length: 17 residues. CDR3 protein: CASSVGLAGEGLNEQFF. CDR3 DNA: TGTGCCAGCAGCGTCGGACTAGCGGGAGAAGGACTCAATGAGCAGTTCTTC.

This rearrangement joins TRBV12-5 to TRBJ1-5; unclear D gene. The V gene's germline CDR1 is LGHNT and CDR2 FRNRAP. This CDR3 spans 15 amino acids. V was pared by 5 bases and J by 4 bases, with 15 bases between. The CDR3 DNA sequence: TGTGCTAGTGGTCCCGCCGGCAGCTGGAATCAGCCCCAGCATTTT. It is translated as CASGPAGSWNQPQHF.

This clonotype was detected ten times or more. The rearrangement uses TRBV7-3 and TRBJ1-5; 10 bases line up with TRBD1. Germline-derived CDR1 and CDR2 are SGHTA and FQGTGA. There are 15 residues in the CDR3. V shed 6 bases and J 2 bases; nucleotides not matched to a gene: 4. The CDR3 region has the DNA TGTGCCAGCAGACAGACAGGGGGCTGCAATCAGCCCCAGCATTTT. Encoded protein: CASRQTGGCNQPQHF.